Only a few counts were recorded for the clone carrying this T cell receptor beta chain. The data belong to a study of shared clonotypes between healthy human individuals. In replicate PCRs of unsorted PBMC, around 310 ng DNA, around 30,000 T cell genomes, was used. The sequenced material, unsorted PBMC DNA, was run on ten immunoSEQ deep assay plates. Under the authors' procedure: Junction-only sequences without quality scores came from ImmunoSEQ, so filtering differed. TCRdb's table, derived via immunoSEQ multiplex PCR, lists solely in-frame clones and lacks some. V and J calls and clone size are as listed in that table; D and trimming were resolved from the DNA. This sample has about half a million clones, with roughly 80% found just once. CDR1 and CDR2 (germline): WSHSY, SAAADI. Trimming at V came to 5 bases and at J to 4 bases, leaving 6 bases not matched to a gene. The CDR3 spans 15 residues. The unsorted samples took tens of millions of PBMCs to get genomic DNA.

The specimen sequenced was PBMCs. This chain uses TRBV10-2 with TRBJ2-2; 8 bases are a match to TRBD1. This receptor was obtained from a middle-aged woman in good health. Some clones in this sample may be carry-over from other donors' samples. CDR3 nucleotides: TGCGCCAGCAGTAGACAGGGGCCGCTCACCGGGGAGCTGTTTTTT. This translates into CASSRQGPLTGELFF.